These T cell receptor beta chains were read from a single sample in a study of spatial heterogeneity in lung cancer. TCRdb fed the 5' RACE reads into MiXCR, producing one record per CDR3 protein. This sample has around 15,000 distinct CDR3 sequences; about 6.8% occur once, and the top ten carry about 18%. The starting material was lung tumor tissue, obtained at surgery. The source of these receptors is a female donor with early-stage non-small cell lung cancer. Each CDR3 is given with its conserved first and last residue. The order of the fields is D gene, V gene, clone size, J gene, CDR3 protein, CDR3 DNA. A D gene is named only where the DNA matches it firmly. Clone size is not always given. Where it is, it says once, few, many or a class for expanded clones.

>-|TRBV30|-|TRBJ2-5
CAWSRGTGSQETQYF
TGTGCCTGGAGTCGGGGTACAGGGTCCCAAGAGACCCAGTACTTC
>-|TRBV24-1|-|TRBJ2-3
CATGAESTDTQYF
TGTGCCACCGGAGCGGAAAGCACAGATACGCAGTATTTT
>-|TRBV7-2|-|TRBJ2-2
CASSQDSGYTGELFF
TGTGCCAGCAGCCAAGACAGTGGATACACCGGGGAGCTGTTTTTT
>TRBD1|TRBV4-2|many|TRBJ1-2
CASSQPGQVGYGYTF
TGTGCCAGCAGCCAACCGGGACAGGTTGGATATGGCTACACCTTC
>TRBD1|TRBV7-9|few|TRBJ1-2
CASSRGQGDGYTF
TGTGCCAGCAGCCGAGGGCAGGGGGACGGCTACACCTTC
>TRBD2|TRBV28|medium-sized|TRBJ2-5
CASSLRLSSGGFGETQYF
TGTGCCAGCAGTTTACGACTTAGTAGCGGGGGGTTTGGAGAGACCCAGTACTTC
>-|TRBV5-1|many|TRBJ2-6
CASSVTAGSGANVLTF
TGCGCCAGCAGTGTCACCGCGGGCTCTGGGGCCAACGTCCTGACTTTC
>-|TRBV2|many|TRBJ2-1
CASNSISSYNEQFF
TGTGCCAGCAACTCTATAAGCTCCTACAATGAGCAGTTCTTC
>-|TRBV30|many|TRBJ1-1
CAWRGRAQNTEAFF
TGTGCCTGGAGGGGCAGGGCCCAGAACACTGAAGCTTTCTTT
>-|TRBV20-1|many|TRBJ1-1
CSVASPGRNLNTEAFF
TGCAGTGTAGCGAGCCCGGGACGGAACCTGAACACTGAAGCTTTCTTT
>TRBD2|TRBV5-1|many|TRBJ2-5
CASSLNRSGVTQETQYF
TGCGCCAGCAGCTTGAATCGGAGCGGGGTGACACAAGAGACCCAGTACTTC
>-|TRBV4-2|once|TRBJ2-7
CASSQGSVYEQYF
TGTGCCAGCAGCCAAGGGTCGGTTTACGAGCAGTACTTC
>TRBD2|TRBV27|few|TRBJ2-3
CASSSPGGGTRDTQYF
TGTGCCAGCAGTTCCCCCGGCGGGGGGACCCGGGATACGCAGTATTTT
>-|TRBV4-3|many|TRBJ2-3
CASSQWGADTQYF
TGCGCCAGCAGCCAATGGGGGGCAGATACGCAGTATTTT
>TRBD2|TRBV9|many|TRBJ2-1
CASSVGAGGSLYNEQFF
TGTGCCAGCAGCGTAGGAGCGGGGGGGTCTTTATACAATGAGCAGTTCTTC
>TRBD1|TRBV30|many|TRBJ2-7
CAWATGGSAYEQYF
TGTGCCTGGGCAACAGGGGGAAGCGCCTACGAGCAGTACTTC
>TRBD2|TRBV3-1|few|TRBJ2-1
CASSPAGGRNEQFF
TGTGCCAGCAGTCCAGCGGGGGGGCGGAATGAGCAGTTCTTC
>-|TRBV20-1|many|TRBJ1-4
CSAHFNEKLFF
TGCAGTGCCCACTTTAATGAAAAACTGTTTTTT
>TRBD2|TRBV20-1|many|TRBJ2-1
CSASGGAGNEQFF
TGCAGTGCGTCCGGGGGGGCCGGCAATGAGCAGTTCTTC
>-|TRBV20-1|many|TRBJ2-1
CSASQGLYNEQFF
TGCAGTGCTAGCCAGGGTCTTTACAATGAGCAGTTCTTC
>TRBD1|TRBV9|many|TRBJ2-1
CASSVGGQGFNEQFF
TGTGCCAGCAGCGTAGGGGGACAGGGATTCAATGAGCAGTTCTTC
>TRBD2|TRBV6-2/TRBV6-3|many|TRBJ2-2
CASTLAGRGGNTGELFF
TGTGCCAGCACCCTCGCTGGGCGGGGGGGCAACACCGGGGAGCTGTTTTTT
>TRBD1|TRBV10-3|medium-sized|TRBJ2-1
CAISDPGRGREQFF
TGTGCCATCAGTGACCCCGGTAGGGGGCGTGAGCAGTTCTTC